The T cell receptor beta chain under discussion was sequenced for a study of blood T cell repertoires in COVID-19. Study-level information: Acute and convalescent COVID-19 samples came from the United States, Italy and Spain. Sources were T cells, B-cell-depleted T cells, or PBMCs; the material itself was cDNA or gDNA.

Germline V lookup: CDR1 SGHTS, CDR2 YDEGEE. This CDR3 has 12 residues. Original analysis: From reference gene primer amplification, estimates of nucleated cell counts were derived. The assay was immunoSEQ multiplex PCR, and TCRdb's table has in-frame clones only and misses some. The V and J calls and clone size are taken from that table; D and trimming were inferred from the DNA. The table includes about 14,000 clones, 85% to 90% detected once. Remarks on this clone: A read error may produce the germline difference seen at one junction end.

The sequence derives from a man in his 60s with acute or convalescent COVID-19. Sequenced sample: peripheral blood. The V gene is TRBV5-8, the J gene TRBJ2-1, with a weak D call TRBD2 (6 bases). The CDR3 region has the DNA TGTGCCAGCACCCGAACCAGGACTACCGCGATCTTC. Its translation: CASTRTRTTAIF.